This T cell receptor (beta chain) is drawn from a study of T cells after yellow fever vaccination. Study context: In the case of low-cell-number fractions, SMART-Seq v4 Ultra Low Input was used for preparation.

V dropped 6 bases and J dropped 5; count of bases not matched to a gene: 4. The CDR3 sequence is 14 residues long. Looked up from germline, CDR1 is SGHTA and CDR2 is FQGTGA. 5'RACE template switching produced TCR cDNA carrying a universal primer site and UMIs. Via MiXCR, TCRdb re-called the 5' RACE reads, giving one row per CDR3 protein. The repertoire holds approximately 610,000 distinct CDR3 sequences, with roughly 17% as singletons. This chain uses TRBV7-3 with TRBJ2-7, with TRBD2 identical over 13 bases. The TCR was taken from a young man who received the YFV17D yellow fever vaccine. The sample consisted of PBMCs, taken about 5 days after the first yellow fever vaccination. CDR3 amino acids: CASSSGLAGDEQYF. The CDR3 DNA reads TGTGCCAGCAGTAGTGGACTAGCGGGGGACGAGCAGTACTTC.